The rows below give T cell receptor beta chains drawn from one sample of a study of response to subunit inactivated influenza vaccine. MiXCR, applied by TCRdb to the RT-PCR reads, yields one record per CDR3 protein. The data show about 780,000 distinct CDR3 sequences, around 18% seen once. The sequences come from PBMCs from blood, collected about 5 days after vaccination. The receptors come from a man aged 50 to 60 who received an inactivated influenza vaccine. Each CDR3 is given with its conserved first and last residue.

J gene	V gene	CDR3 protein
TRBJ1-1	TRBV6-2/TRBV6-3	CASSYPTAEAFF
TRBJ2-1	TRBV4-3	CASSQDHGDEQFF
TRBJ2-3	TRBV29-1	CSVDDWGGQDTQYF
TRBJ2-2	TRBV9	CASSVTSGGPGELFF
TRBJ2-1	TRBV6-2/TRBV6-3	CASSFGKSSYNEQFF
TRBJ2-2	TRBV4-2	CASSQDEMWLGVPGELFF
TRBJ2-7	TRBV7-2	CASSAPSGRDEQYF
TRBJ2-1	TRBV29-1	CSLTEYNEQFF
TRBJ2-1	TRBV20-1	CSATTLGLAGSGDNEQFF
TRBJ1-2	TRBV7-2	CASSAPNRGHNGYTF
TRBJ1-1	TRBV28	CASSTLNTEAFF
TRBJ1-2	TRBV28	CASRGTGGGYGYTF